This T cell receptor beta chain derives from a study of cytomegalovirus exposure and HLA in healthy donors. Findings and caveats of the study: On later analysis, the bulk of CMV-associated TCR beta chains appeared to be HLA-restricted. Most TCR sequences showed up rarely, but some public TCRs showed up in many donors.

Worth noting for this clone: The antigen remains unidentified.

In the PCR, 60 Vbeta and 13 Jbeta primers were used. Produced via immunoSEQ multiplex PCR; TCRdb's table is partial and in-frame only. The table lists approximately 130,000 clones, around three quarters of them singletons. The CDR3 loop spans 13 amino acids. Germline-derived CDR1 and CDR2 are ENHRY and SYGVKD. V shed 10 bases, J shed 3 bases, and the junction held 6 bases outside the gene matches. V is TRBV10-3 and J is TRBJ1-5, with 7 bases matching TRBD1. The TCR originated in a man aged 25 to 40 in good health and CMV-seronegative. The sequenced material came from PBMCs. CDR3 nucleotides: TGTGCCACACGACAGGGTCTCAATCAGCCCCAGCATTTT. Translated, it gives CATRQGLNQPQHF.